This T cell receptor beta chain was recovered during a study of blood T cells in healthy people across ages. Findings of the study overall: Age brought a roughly linear fall in TCR beta diversity measured per million T cells.

The junction had 8 bases not matched to a gene; V was cut back by 5 bases and J by 5 bases. Germline CDR1 and CDR2: DFQATT and SNEGSKA (reference sequence). The length of the CDR3 is 14 residues. With respect to this clonotype: What it recognizes is unknown.

Primed by a sample-barcoded 5' primer and a J-beta primer mix, a second PCR proceeded for 7 to 11 cycles. One entry per CDR3 protein, called by TCRdb with MiXCR from the 5' RACE reads. The sample carries about 1.4 million distinct CDR3 sequences, approximately 59% recorded once. The V and J genes are TRBV20-1 and TRBJ2-1; 8 bases map to TRBD2. Sequenced sample: blood. This receptor was taken from a man younger than 35 in good health. CDR3 amino acids: CSAGYGTRHNEQFF. The CDR3 nucleotides read TGCAGTGCTGGATACGGGACTAGACACAATGAGCAGTTCTTC.